This section outlines one TCR beta chain sequence together with its context. These data come from a study of blood T cell repertoires in COVID-19. Study at large: Some COVID-19 samples were acute and others convalescent; all came from the United States, Italy and Spain.

The method was immunoSEQ multiplex PCR; TCRdb's version includes in-frame clones alone and lacks a portion of them. Among roughly 400,000 clones listed, around 87% were seen once. The cohort comprised adults aged roughly 18 to 95 years residing in under 30 US areas. CDR1 and CDR2 from the germline V gene are WSHSY and SAAADI. The CDR3 loop spans 14 amino acids. Trimming removed 5 bases at V and 0 bases at J, with 11 bases between. The receptor's source is a man aged 25 to 40 who had recovered from COVID-19. The chain is built from TRBV10-2 and TRBJ2-7, with D perhaps TRBD1 (6 bases). The sample comprised PBMCs or T cells enriched from blood (not recorded which). The CDR3 sequence: CASSLDRSSYEQYF. The CDR3 nucleotides read TGCGCCAGCAGTCTCGACAGGAGCTCCTACGAGCAGTACTTC.